The 7 T cell receptor beta chains reported below all come from one sample, sequenced in a study of human T cells and chemical hapten exposure. The time point is: patch test 2, 6 weeks after DPC sensitization. Indicated treatment: therapeutic diphenylcyclopropenone sensitization with weekly scalp DPC. TCRdb recomputed calls from the RACE reads with MiXCR, one row per CDR3 protein. The sample consists of a few hundred thousand distinct CDR3 sequences, about 6.3% of them appearing once. The source material was whole blood, sampled in connection with sensitization to the hapten diphenylcyclopropenone (DPC). These receptors all come from a young woman with alopecia areata. Some clones in this sample may be carry-over from other donors' samples.

This clonotype was counted at least ten times. The chain couples TRBV6-6 to TRBJ1-2; weak D call: TRBD1 (5 bases). With 6 bases removed from V and 8 bases from J, the gap between germline ends came to 16 bases. CDR3 length: 13 amino acids. Germline CDR1 MNHNY, CDR2 SVGAGI (reference sequence). DNA of the CDR3: TGTGCCAGCAGCCGGGGGACCGGCGCGGGCTACACCTTC. As protein: CASSRGTGAGYTF.

The J gene is TRBJ2-7, the V gene TRBV6-2 or TRBV6-3, with a possible D match to TRBD1 (6 bases). The CDR3 runs 15 residues. The V and J ends lost 6 bases and 0 bases respectively, with 15 bases between them. In germline, CDR1 is MNHEY, CDR2 SVGEGT. For the CDR3, the DNA is TGTGCCAGCAGAATCGGGACATCGAGCTCCTACGAGCAGTACTTC. As protein: CASRIGTSSSYEQYF.

The chain carries TRBV28 and TRBJ1-2; D gene unclear. Per germline, CDR1 MDHEN and CDR2 SYDVKM. Trimming removed 2 bases from V and 3 bases from J, with 7 bases in between. The CDR3 has 13 amino acids. CDR3 coding DNA: TGTGCCAGCAGTTTAAATGGGGACTATGGCTACACCTTC. This gives the protein CASSLNGDYGYTF.

This clonotype was recorded many times. The chain uses TRBV14 and TRBJ1-1; D remains ambiguous. The CDR3 totals 13 residues. CDR1 and CDR2 from the germline V gene are SGHDN and FVKESK. Trimming pared 0 bases from V and 0 bases from J, leaving 2 bases between. The CDR3 is CASSQDLNTEAFF. In DNA form, the CDR3 reads TGTGCCAGCAGCCAAGACCTGAACACTGAAGCTTTCTTT. Complete variable domain (other parts from reference TRBV14 and TRBJ1-1): EAGVTQFPSHSVIEKGQTVTLRCDPISGHDNLYWYRRVMGKEIKFLLHFVKESKQDESGMPNNRFLAERTGGTYSTLKVQPAELEDSGVYFCASSQDLNTEAFFGQGTRLTVV.

V usage is TRBV5-4 and J usage is TRBJ2-1; 11 bases agree with TRBD1. The CDR3 is 15 residues long. The junction had 5 bases not matched to a gene; V was cut back by 5 bases and J by 4 bases. Germline CDR1 reads SGHNT; CDR2 reads YYREEE (reference sequence). CDR3 amino acids: CASSPGQGAYNEQFF. The CDR3 region has the DNA TGTGCCAGCAGTCCTGGACAGGGGGCTTACAATGAGCAGTTCTTC.

In its sample, this clonotype was seen a few times. CDR3 sequence: CASSLVSRGGRRDTQYF. The CDR3 nucleotides read TGTGCCAGCAGCTTAGTCTCGCGCGGGGGACGTAGAGATACGCAGTATTTT. This chain connects TRBV7-2 to TRBJ2-3; 7 bases are a match to TRBD2. Germline V gene sequence: CDR1 SGHTA, CDR2 FQGNSA. The CDR3 spans 17 residues. Trimming at V came to 1 base and at J to 5 bases, leaving 12 bases not matched to a gene.

V and J are TRBV24-1 and TRBJ1-2, with no clear D. V dropped 4 bases and J dropped 3 bases, with 2 bases sitting between them. The CDR3 is made up of 11 amino acids. CDR1 and CDR2 (germline): KGHDR, SFDVKD. The CDR3 coding sequence is TGTGCCACCAGTGACCACTATGGCTACACCTTC. Translated, it gives CATSDHYGYTF.